This TCR beta chain originates from a study of early stage breast cancer tumors. Study-level background: ER+/PR+/HER2- status applied to about 70% of the 16 invasive breast tumors. Study results and limitations: Comparing each tissue with blood distinguished tumor from normal in about 90% of the 16 patients. Enriched TCRB sequences shared across patients were mostly commonly generated sequences.

TCRdb's copy holds only in-frame clones and misses some; the assay was immunoSEQ multiplex PCR. The table records 25,000 to 35,000 clones, 84% of them present only once. For this clone: Antigen specificity is unknown.

Per the germline V gene, CDR1 is MNHNY and CDR2 is SVGAGI (reference sequence). V lost 7 bases to trimming and J lost 2 bases; unmatched junction nucleotides: 8. The CDR3 spans 16 residues. The TCR was taken from a person aged 45 to 59 with breast cancer. The sequenced material came from blood. The gene calls are TRBV6-6 and TRBJ2-2; 9 bases fit TRBD2. The CDR3 region is CASTRGLAYNTGELFF. The CDR3 DNA follows: TGTGCCAGCACCCGGGGACTAGCTTATAACACCGGGGAGCTGTTTTTT.